Each of the 32 T cell receptor beta chains below was sequenced from the same sample in a study of T cell responses to AZD1222 COVID-19 vaccine. Produced via immunoSEQ multiplex PCR; TCRdb's table is partial and in-frame only. The sample has 140,000 or so clones; roughly nine tenths are singletons. Material: peripheral blood, obtained 28 days after the second AZD1222 dose. The receptors were sampled from an adult who received the AZD1222 COVID-19 vaccine.

This clone appeared once. This rearrangement joins TRBV7-9 to TRBJ2-2; D assignment may be TRBD1 or TRBD2 (6 bases each). In germline, CDR1 is SEHNR, CDR2 FQNEAQ (reference sequence). The CDR3 has 16 amino acids. The ends were cut back, 2 bases at V and 4 bases at J, with 14 bases in the middle. The chain's CDR3 is CASSLIPGAGTGELFF. As DNA, the CDR3 is TGTGCCAGCAGCTTAATACCGGGGGCGGGCACCGGGGAGCTGTTTTTT.

The gene calls are TRBV5-1 and TRBJ1-1; tentative D call: TRBD1 (5 bases). CDR1 is SGHRS, CDR2 YFSETQ, per germline. V gave up 6 bases and J gave up 3 bases, with 18 bases separating them. The CDR3 runs 15 residues. Here the CDR3 reads CASTPSQAGHTEAFF. The CDR3 nucleotides are TGCGCCAGCACCCCCAGCCAGGCGGGGCACACTGAAGCTTTCTTT.

This chain links TRBV7-2 with TRBJ2-7; 8 bases are shared with TRBD1. Trimming removed 5 bases from V and 5 bases from J; junction bases left unmatched: 8. This CDR3 is built from 14 residues. From germline, CDR1 is SGHTA and CDR2 FQGNSA. The CDR3 loop is CASSLTGGLDEQYF. CDR3 DNA: TGTGCCAGCAGCCTCACAGGGGGATTGGACGAGCAGTACTTC.

This chain uses TRBV4-1 with TRBJ2-3; D is possibly TRBD1 (5 bases). Deletions cut 1 base from V and 8 bases from J, with 16 bases between. Germline V CDR1 and CDR2: MGHRA, YSYEKL. This CDR3 is built from 15 residues. CDR3 sequence: CASSQGILRQTTQYF. In DNA form, the CDR3 reads TGCGCCAGCAGCCAAGGAATCTTAAGACAGACTACGCAGTATTTT.

The chain recombines TRBV11-2 with TRBJ2-1, with D tentatively TRBD1 or TRBD2 (5 bases each). The CDR3 consists of 14 residues. Germline V gene data show CDR1 as SGHAT and CDR2 as FQNNGV. The ends were cut back, 1 base at V and 9 bases at J, with 13 bases in the middle. In DNA form, the CDR3 reads TGTGCCAGCAGCTTAGTAGGGACCCCCAGTGAGCAGTTCTTC. This sequence encodes CASSLVGTPSEQFF.

This rearrangement joins TRBV4-2 to TRBJ2-5, with TRBD2 identical over 9 bases. J lost 5 bases, V lost 0 bases, and 13 bases had no gene match. Per germline, CDR1 LGHNA and CDR2 YNFKEQ. The CDR3 totals 18 residues. The CDR3 spells CASSQEPLRAGGGETQYF. The CDR3 DNA is TGTGCCAGCAGCCAAGAACCCCTCAGGGCGGGAGGGGGCGAGACCCAGTACTTC.

J is TRBJ2-3 and V is TRBV6-4; no reliable D call. The CDR3 covers 13 residues. Trimming took off 8 bases at V and 0 bases at J, with 9 bases between the two ends. Germline-derived CDR1 and CDR2 are MRHNA and SNTAGT. The CDR3 DNA reads as TGTGCCAGCGTGGGAATCAGCACAGATACGCAGTATTTT. Its translation: CASVGISTDTQYF.

The chain joins TRBV6-1 to TRBJ2-7; D remains unclear. CDR1 and CDR2 (germline): MNHNS, SASEGT. The CDR3 spans 15 residues. Trimming pared 2 bases from V and 3 bases from J, leaving 14 bases between. Written as DNA, the CDR3 is TGTGCCAGCAGTGAACGGCAGGCGATTAACTACGAGCAGTACTTC. This sequence encodes CASSERQAINYEQYF.

V and J are TRBV6-2 or TRBV6-3 and TRBJ2-1; D perhaps matches TRBD1 (5 bases). Germline CDR1 is MNHEY and CDR2 is SVGEGT. The CDR3 has 13 amino acids. V was shortened by 6 bases and J by 5 bases, with 11 bases between the two germline ends. The CDR3 reads CASSKTENNEQFF. CDR3 nucleotides: TGTGCCAGCAGCAAGACAGAGAACAATGAGCAGTTCTTC.

The chain recombines TRBV12-3 or TRBV12-4 with TRBJ2-7; 7 nucleotides agree with TRBD2. The CDR3 consists of 13 residues. V lost 5 bases, J lost 3 bases, and 4 bases stayed unmatched. CDR3 nucleotides: TGTGCCAGCAGTCCTAGCGGTAACTACGAGCAGTACTTC. Protein: CASSPSGNYEQYF.

This sequence joins TRBV12-3 or TRBV12-4 and TRBJ1-4; the D is unclear. This CDR3 region has 13 residues. Deletions cut 0 bases from V and 7 bases from J, with 6 bases between. In DNA form, the CDR3 reads TGTGCCAGCAGTTTAGCGCAGGCTGAAAAACTGTTTTTT. Translation gives CASSLAQAEKLFF.

The chain couples TRBV5-1 to TRBJ2-3; 9 positions agree with TRBD2. The CDR3 is 15 residues long. CDR1 is SGHRS, CDR2 YFSETQ, per germline. V shed 0 bases and J 3 bases; nucleotides not matched to a gene: 2. As DNA, the CDR3 is TGCGCCAGCAGCTTGGCGCTAGCGGGGACAGATACGCAGTATTTT. This encodes CASSLALAGTDTQYF.

The chain uses TRBV7-6 and TRBJ1-5, with TRBD1 as a possible D gene (5 bases). The CDR3 is 15 amino acids. The germline gives CDR1 SGHVS, CDR2 FNYEAQ. Trimming pared 0 bases from V and 8 bases from J, leaving 14 bases between. CDR3 in DNA: TGTGCCAGCAGCTTAGCCGTGACAGATTGGAAGCCCCAGCATTTT. Protein product: CASSLAVTDWKPQHF.

This rearrangement joins TRBV7-9 to TRBJ1-3; the D gene is possibly TRBD1 (6 bases). The CDR3 has 15 amino acids. The germline gives CDR1 SEHNR, CDR2 FQNEAQ (reference sequence). Trimming took 4 bases from V and 11 from J, leaving 21 bases between them. CDR3 nucleotides: TGTGCCAGCAGCTCGAGGGGGTTGGGATCGGCGCCCATATATTTT. Translation: CASSSRGLGSAPIYF.

The chain is built from TRBV5-1 and TRBJ1-3; a weak D match, TRBD1 (6 bases). The germline gives CDR1 SGHRS, CDR2 YFSETQ. The V end lost 1 base, the J end lost 0 bases, and 14 bases lay between the germline ends. This CDR3 is built from 17 residues. The CDR3: CASSLTGSTISGNTIYF. CDR3 coding DNA: TGCGCCAGCAGCTTGACAGGGTCCACTATCTCTGGAAACACCATATATTTT.

The V call is TRBV28, the J call TRBJ1-1, with 7 positions matching TRBD1. Trimming removed 6 bases from V and 0 bases from J; junction bases left unmatched: 7. From germline, CDR1 is MDHEN and CDR2 SYDVKM. This CDR3 contains 15 residues. The chain's CDR3 is CASSSRGTVNTEAFF. The DNA for the CDR3 is TGTGCCAGCAGCTCCCGCGGGACAGTGAACACTGAAGCTTTCTTT.

Notes on this clone: The identical CDR3 is also encoded by other nucleotide sequences in the sample. This sequence joins TRBV18 and TRBJ2-5, with a possible D match to TRBD1 (5 bases). The germline V and J ends were trimmed by 3 bases and 1 base, with 9 bases remaining between them. The germline V gene has CDR1 KGHSH and CDR2 LQKENI. The CDR3 is made up of 14 amino acids. Here the CDR3 reads CASSPQGSQETQYF. Written as DNA, the CDR3 is TGTGCCAGCTCACCGCAGGGATCCCAAGAGACCCAGTACTTC.

This rearrangement joins TRBV7-2 to TRBJ1-1, with D possibly being TRBD1 (6 bases). CDR1 and CDR2 (germline): SGHTA, FQGNSA. The CDR3 covers 15 residues. V was shortened by 2 bases and J by 0 bases, with 10 bases between the two germline ends. The CDR3 bases are TGTGCCAGCAGCTTATACGGGGGCTTGAACACTGAAGCTTTCTTT. Protein sequence: CASSLYGGLNTEAFF.

The chain links TRBV24-1 to TRBJ2-3; D might be TRBD2 (6 bases). Germline V gene sequence: CDR1 KGHDR, CDR2 SFDVKD. Trimming removed 7 bases from V and 0 bases from J, with 13 bases in between. The length of the CDR3 is 15 residues. CDR3 DNA sequence: TGTGCCACCAGCGCCAAGGCGGGGAGCACAGATACGCAGTATTTT. Translated, it gives CATSAKAGSTDTQYF.

The chain has TRBV4-1 and TRBJ1-3, with D maybe TRBD1 (5 bases). Germline values: CDR1 MGHRA, CDR2 YSYEKL. The CDR3 runs to 15 residues. The V end lost 0 bases, the J end lost 5 bases, and 11 bases lay between the germline ends. The chain's CDR3 is CASSQEPRERNTIYF. The CDR3, as DNA: TGCGCCAGCAGCCAAGAACCCAGGGAAAGAAACACCATATATTTT.

The chain carries TRBV24-1 and TRBJ2-1; 9 bases line up with TRBD1. The CDR3 length is 15 residues. V lost 1 base and J lost 4; bases outside the gene matches: 1. The germline V gene has CDR1 KGHDR and CDR2 SFDVKD. CDR3 sequence: CATSDFGTGYNEQFF. Here the CDR3 DNA reads TGTGCCACCAGTGATTTCGGGACAGGGTACAATGAGCAGTTCTTC.

V and J are TRBV9 and TRBJ1-1, with D hard to call. This CDR3 is built from 13 residues. Germline V gene lookup returns CDR1 SGDLS and CDR2 YYNGEE. V gave up 5 bases and J gave up 5 bases, with 13 bases separating them. The CDR3 region is CASRDYRETEAFF. DNA of the CDR3: TGTGCCAGCAGGGACTACAGAGAAACTGAAGCTTTCTTT.

This clone was observed once. The rearrangement links TRBV4-2 to TRBJ2-7; 11 nucleotides agree with TRBD2. Per the germline V gene, CDR1 is LGHNA and CDR2 is YNFKEQ. V lost 1 base to trimming and J lost 6 bases; unmatched junction nucleotides: 5. This CDR3 comprises 15 residues. CDR3 loop: CASSQASGRRGEQYF. CDR3 nucleotide sequence: TGTGCCAGCAGCCAAGCTAGCGGGAGGAGGGGCGAGCAGTACTTC.

The genes are TRBV5-4 and TRBJ2-7; tentative D call: TRBD2 (6 bases). V shed 0 bases and J shed 5 bases, with 9 bases lying between them. The CDR3 is 13 amino acids. Germline V CDR1 and CDR2: SGHNT, YYREEE (reference sequence). CDR3 sequence (DNA): TGTGCCAGCAGCTTGGCGGGCGGGGACGAGCAGTACTTC. Residues: CASSLAGGDEQYF. The whole variable domain, remainder taken from reference TRBV5-4 and TRBJ2-7, is ETGVTQSPTHLIKTRGQQVTLRCSSQSGHNTVSWYQQALGQGPQFIFQYYREEENGRGNFPPRFSGLQFPNYSSELNVNALELDDSALYLCASSLAGGDEQYFGPGTRLTVT.

The chain links TRBV2 to TRBJ2-2; D is ambiguous. Germline V gene lookup returns CDR1 SNHLY and CDR2 FYNNEI. Between the trimmed V and J ends, which lost 3 bases and 7 bases, there was a span of 6 bases. The CDR3 runs to 12 residues. In DNA form, the CDR3 reads TGTGCCAGCAGTGAGCTAAGCGGGGAGCTGTTTTTT. Amino acid sequence: CASSELSGELFF.

The rearrangement links TRBV19 to TRBJ1-5; a weak D match, TRBD1 (6 bases). This CDR3 spans 12 amino acids. The V gene's germline CDR1 is LNHDA and CDR2 SQIVND (reference sequence). Trimming took 4 bases from V and 8 from J, leaving 9 bases between them. Written as DNA, the CDR3 is TGTGCCAGTAGTACTTACAGGGAGCCCCAGCATTTT. As protein: CASSTYREPQHF.

This clone was seen once. The V call is TRBV7-3, the J call TRBJ2-3; 7 bases map to TRBD2. The germline V gene has CDR1 SGHTA and CDR2 FQGTGA. The J segment lost 0 bases and the V segment lost 5 bases, leaving 8 bases of the junction unmatched. The CDR3 is 16 residues long. The DNA of the CDR3 is TGTGCCAGCAGCCACGGACTAGGAGGTAGCACAGATACGCAGTATTTT. This sequence encodes CASSHGLGGSTDTQYF.

The chain carries TRBV19 and TRBJ1-5, with 9 bases aligning to TRBD1. Germline values: CDR1 LNHDA, CDR2 SQIVND (reference sequence). With V trimmed by 6 bases and J by 7 bases, 4 bases remained unmatched. The CDR3 length is 13 residues. The CDR3 loop is CASSEQGAQPQHF. CDR3 nucleotide sequence: TGTGCCAGTAGCGAACAGGGGGCCCAGCCCCAGCATTTT.

The genes are TRBV3-1 (or the pseudogene TRBV3-2) and TRBJ1-5, with unresolved D. The CDR3 is 18 amino acids. Germline assignment: CDR1 LGHDT and CDR2 YNNKEL (reference sequence). V gave up 1 base and J gave up 6 bases, with 22 bases separating them. CDR3 region: CASSQARVAGMVGQPQHF. Written as DNA, the CDR3 is TGTGCCAGCAGCCAAGCTCGGGTTGCGGGGATGGTTGGTCAGCCCCAGCATTTT.

The chain carries TRBV14 and TRBJ2-1; D not resolved. V was shortened by 4 bases and J by 4 bases, with 17 bases between the two germline ends. The germline V gene has CDR1 SGHDN and CDR2 FVKESK. The CDR3 sequence is 16 residues long. The DNA for the CDR3 is TGTGCCAGCAGCCCCTATATTTCATCCGGTTACAATGAGCAGTTCTTC. Translating gives CASSPYISSGYNEQFF.

V gene TRBV19 combines with J gene TRBJ1-2; D is uncertain. Looked up from germline, CDR1 is LNHDA and CDR2 is SQIVND (reference sequence). Trimming pared 7 bases from V and 4 bases from J, leaving 13 bases between. The CDR3 runs to 13 residues. The CDR3 reads CASMTPSTYGYTF. The CDR3 bases are TGTGCCAGTATGACCCCATCGACCTATGGCTACACCTTC.

The rearrangement links TRBV18 to TRBJ2-7; D gene unclear. The CDR3 is 12 amino acids. Between the trimmed V and J ends, which lost 2 bases and 4 bases, there was a span of 6 bases. CDR1 and CDR2 (germline): KGHSH, LQKENI. This CDR3 reads CASSPSVYEQYF. In nucleotides, the CDR3 is TGTGCCAGCTCACCATCCGTATACGAGCAGTACTTC.